The clone carrying this T cell receptor (beta chain) has only a few counts. Ophthalmopathy patients all had a Clinical Activity Score of at least 3, a NOSPECS grade of at least 4 and disease under 3 months old. V lost 0 bases and J lost 0, with 6 bases in between. The CDR3 sequence is 15 residues long. Germline CDR1 and CDR2: LGHDT and YNNKEL (reference sequence). The sample belongs to a study of T cells in Graves' hyperthyroidism and ophthalmopathy. The investigators amplified TCR beta CDR3 regions from RNA transcripts. Researchers ran a first-round RT-PCR on the TCR CDR3 using the HTBI primer set. TCRdb redid the calling of the multiplex PCR reads with MiXCR, one entry per CDR3 protein. The sample has approximately 530,000 distinct CDR3 sequences, 20% seen once.

Sequenced: blood. V is TRBV3-1 and J is TRBJ1-3; D ambiguous. The sequence was collected from a middle-aged man with Graves' ophthalmopathy. CDR3 sequence: CASSQDTNSGNTIYF. CDR3 bases: TGTGCCAGCAGCCAAGATACGAACTCTGGAAACACCATATATTTT.